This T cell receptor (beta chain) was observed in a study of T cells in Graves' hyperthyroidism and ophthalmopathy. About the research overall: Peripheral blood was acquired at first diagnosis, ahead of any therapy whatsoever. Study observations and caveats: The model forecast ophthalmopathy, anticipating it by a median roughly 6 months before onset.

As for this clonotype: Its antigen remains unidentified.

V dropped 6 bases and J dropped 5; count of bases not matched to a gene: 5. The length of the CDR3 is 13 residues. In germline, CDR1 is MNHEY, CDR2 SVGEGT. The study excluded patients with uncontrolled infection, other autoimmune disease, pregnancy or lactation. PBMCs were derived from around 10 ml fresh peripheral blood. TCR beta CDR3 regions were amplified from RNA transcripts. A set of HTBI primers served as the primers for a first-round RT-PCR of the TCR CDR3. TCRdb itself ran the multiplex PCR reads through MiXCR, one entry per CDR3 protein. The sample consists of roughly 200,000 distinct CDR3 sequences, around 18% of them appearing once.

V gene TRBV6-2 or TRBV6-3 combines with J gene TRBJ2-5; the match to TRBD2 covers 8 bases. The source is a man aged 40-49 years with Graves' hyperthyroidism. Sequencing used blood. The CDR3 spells CASSFGRVETQYF. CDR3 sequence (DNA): TGTGCCAGCAGCTTCGGGAGGGTGGAGACCCAGTACTTC.